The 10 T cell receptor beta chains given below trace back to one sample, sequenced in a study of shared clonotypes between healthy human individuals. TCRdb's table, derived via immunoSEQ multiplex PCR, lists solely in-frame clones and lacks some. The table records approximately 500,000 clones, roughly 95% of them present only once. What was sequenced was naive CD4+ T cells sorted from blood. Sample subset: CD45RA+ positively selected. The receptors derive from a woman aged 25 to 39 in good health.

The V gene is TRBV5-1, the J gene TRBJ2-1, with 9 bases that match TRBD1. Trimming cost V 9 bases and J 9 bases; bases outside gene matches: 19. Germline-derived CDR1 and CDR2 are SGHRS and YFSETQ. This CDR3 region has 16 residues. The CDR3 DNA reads TGCGCCACCGCGTATAATACAGGGGGCAGATGGGGTGAGCAGTTCTTC. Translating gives CATAYNTGGRWGEQFF.

The CDR3 bases are TGTGCCAGCAGTCCCCGAAAACAGGGCTTAAATGAAAAACTGTTTTTT. Translation gives CASSPRKQGLNEKLFF. The rearrangement joins TRBV28 to TRBJ1-4; D may be TRBD1 (6 bases). V was shortened by 5 bases and J by 5 bases, with 18 bases between the two germline ends. The CDR3 is made up of 16 amino acids. CDR1 MDHEN and CDR2 SYDVKM come from the germline V gene.

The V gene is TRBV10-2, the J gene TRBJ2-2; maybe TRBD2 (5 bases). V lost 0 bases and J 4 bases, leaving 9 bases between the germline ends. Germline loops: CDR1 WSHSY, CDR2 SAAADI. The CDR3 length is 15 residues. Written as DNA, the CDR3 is TGCGCCAGCAGTGAGTCCCAGGCGGGCACCGGGGAGCTGTTTTTT. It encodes CASSESQAGTGELFF.

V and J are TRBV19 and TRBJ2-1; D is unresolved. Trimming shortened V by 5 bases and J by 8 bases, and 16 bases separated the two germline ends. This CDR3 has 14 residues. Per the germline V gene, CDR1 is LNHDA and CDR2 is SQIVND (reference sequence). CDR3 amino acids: CASSQGKLGYEQFF. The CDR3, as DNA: TGTGCCAGTAGTCAAGGAAAGTTGGGATATGAGCAGTTCTTC.

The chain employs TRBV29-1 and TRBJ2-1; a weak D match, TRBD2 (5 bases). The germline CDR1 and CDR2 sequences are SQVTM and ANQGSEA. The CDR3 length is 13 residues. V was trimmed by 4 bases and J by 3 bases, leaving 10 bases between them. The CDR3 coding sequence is TGCAGCGTTGCGAGAGACTACTACAATGAGCAGTTCTTC. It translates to CSVARDYYNEQFF.

The CDR3 DNA sequence: TGTGCCAGTAGTCGACAGGGGCTCAACACTGAAGCTTTCTTT. This encodes CASSRQGLNTEAFF. The chain employs TRBV19 and TRBJ1-1, with 8 bases lining up with TRBD1. Germline V gene lookup returns CDR1 LNHDA and CDR2 SQIVND (reference sequence). The CDR3 contains 14 residues. Germline trimming cut 5 bases from V and 2 bases from J; bases unmatched to any gene: 4.

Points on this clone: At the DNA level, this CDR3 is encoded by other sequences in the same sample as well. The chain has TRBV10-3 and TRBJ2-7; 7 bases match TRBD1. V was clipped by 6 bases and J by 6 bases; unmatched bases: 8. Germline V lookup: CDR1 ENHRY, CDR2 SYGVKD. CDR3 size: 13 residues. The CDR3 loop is CAIRGQVSVEQYF. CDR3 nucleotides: TGTGCCATCAGAGGACAGGTATCGGTCGAGCAGTACTTC.

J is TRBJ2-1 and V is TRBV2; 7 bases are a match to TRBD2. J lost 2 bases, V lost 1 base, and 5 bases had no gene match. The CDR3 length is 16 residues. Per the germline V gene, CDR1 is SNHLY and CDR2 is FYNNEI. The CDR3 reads CASSEEAGEPYNEQFF. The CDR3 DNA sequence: TGTGCCAGCAGTGAAGAGGCGGGAGAACCCTACAATGAGCAGTTCTTC.

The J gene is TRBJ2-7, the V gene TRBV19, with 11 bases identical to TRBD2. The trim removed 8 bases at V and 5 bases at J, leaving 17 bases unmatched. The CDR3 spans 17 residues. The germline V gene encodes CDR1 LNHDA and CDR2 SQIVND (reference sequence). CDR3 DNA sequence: TGTGCCAGTTTGGGAACTAGCGGGAGTTCGGGAGAGGACGAGCAGTACTTC. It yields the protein CASLGTSGSSGEDEQYF.

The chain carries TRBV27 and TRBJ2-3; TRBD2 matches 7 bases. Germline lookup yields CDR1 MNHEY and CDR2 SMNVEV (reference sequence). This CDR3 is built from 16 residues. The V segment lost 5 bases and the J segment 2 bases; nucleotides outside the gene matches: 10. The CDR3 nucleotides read TGTGCCAGCAGTCCCCTCCTTAAGCGGGACACAGATACGCAGTATTTT. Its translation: CASSPLLKRDTDTQYF.